The next 10 T cell receptor beta chains were all read from a single sample in a study of blood T cell repertoires in COVID-19. Assay: immunoSEQ multiplex PCR; the TCRdb copy retains only in-frame clones and omits some. The table lists 350,000 or so clones, more than 75% of them singletons. Sequenced sample: PBMCs or T cells enriched from blood (not recorded which). The receptors originated from a woman younger than 45 who had recovered from COVID-19.

The chain carries TRBV9 and TRBJ2-2, with D perhaps matching TRBD2 (6 bases). This CDR3 has 17 amino acids. The V and J ends lost 4 bases and 2 bases respectively, with 18 bases between them. Germline V gene lookup returns CDR1 SGDLS and CDR2 YYNGEE. The CDR3: CASSTPPSGVNTGELFF. The CDR3 nucleotides are TGTGCCAGCAGCACTCCACCATCGGGGGTCAACACCGGGGAGCTGTTTTTT.

The rearrangement links TRBV18 to TRBJ2-3; D ambiguous. The CDR3 extends over 13 amino acids. V was pared by 3 bases and J by 1 base, with 5 bases between. CDR1 and CDR2 from the germline V gene are KGHSH and LQKENI. The CDR3 DNA reads as TGTGCCAGCTCACCGGCGGGCACAGATACGCAGTATTTT. This gives the protein CASSPAGTDTQYF.

V and J are TRBV2 and TRBJ1-2, with D possibly matching TRBD1 (6 bases). The V and J ends lost 6 bases and 7 bases respectively, with 21 bases between them. Germline V gene data show CDR1 as SNHLY and CDR2 as FYNNEI. The CDR3 extends over 15 amino acids. In DNA, the CDR3 is TGTGCCAGCAGGCCAAGAGGGACACCTTTTGGTGGCTACACCTTC. It translates to CASRPRGTPFGGYTF.

This clone was found a few times. The DNA for the CDR3 is TGCGCCAGCAGCCAAGATCGGCTAGCGGGCACAGATACGCAGTATTTT. Its protein is CASSQDRLAGTDTQYF. The rearrangement links TRBV4-3 to TRBJ2-3; 7 bases are shared with TRBD2. The germline V gene has CDR1 LGHNA and CDR2 YSLEER. Trimming took 0 bases from V and 1 from J; bases not matched to a gene: 4. The CDR3 has 16 amino acids.

The gene calls are TRBV7-2 and TRBJ2-7, with unresolved D. The V gene lost 5 bases and the J gene lost 4 bases, with 9 bases spanning the gap. Germline CDR1 SGHTA, CDR2 FQGNSA. This CDR3 is 12 amino acids long. The CDR3 coding sequence is TGTGCCAGCAGCCCCTCAGGTTACGAGCAGTACTTC. It specifies CASSPSGYEQYF.

This clone has only one observation. The chain joins TRBV20-1 to TRBJ2-3; no reliable D call. Germline lookup yields CDR1 DFQATT and CDR2 SNEGSKA (reference sequence). V was trimmed by 4 bases and J by 6 bases, leaving 5 bases between them. This CDR3 is 10 amino acids long. CDR3 sequence reads: CSATRDTQYF. The DNA of the CDR3 is TGCAGTGCTACGAGGGATACGCAGTATTTT.

The chain couples TRBV2 to TRBJ2-2; 11 nucleotides agree with TRBD1. The CDR3 runs 17 residues. V trimming: 8 bases; J trimming: 6 bases; junction bases outside the gene matches: 14. Germline loops: CDR1 SNHLY, CDR2 FYNNEI. CDR3 residues: CASHTPPGQGASGELFF. The CDR3 DNA reads TGTGCCAGCCACACCCCGCCAGGACAGGGGGCGTCCGGGGAGCTGTTTTTT.

This chain uses TRBV27 with TRBJ2-1; 8 nucleotides agree with TRBD1. CDR3 length equals 14 residues. CDR1 and CDR2 (germline): MNHEY, SMNVEV (reference sequence). J gave up 4 bases and V 4 bases, and 3 bases lay outside the gene matches. The CDR3 here is CASSSRTGYNEQFF. CDR3 DNA sequence: TGTGCCAGCAGTTCCCGGACAGGGTACAATGAGCAGTTCTTC.

This clone was seen a few times. The chain uses TRBV24-1 and TRBJ1-3, with TRBD1 identical over 7 bases. J was trimmed by 1 base and V by 9 bases; bases with no gene match: 2. The CDR3 has 13 residues. Germline V lookup: CDR1 KGHDR, CDR2 SFDVKD. CDR3 in DNA: TGTGCCACCGGGACAGAATCTGGAAACACCATATATTTT. Translated, it gives CATGTESGNTIYF.

The genes are TRBV19 and TRBJ1-5; no clear D. This CDR3 comprises 15 residues. The ends were cut back, 5 bases at V and 0 bases at J, with 11 bases in the middle. CDR1 is LNHDA and CDR2 is SQIVND in the germline V gene (reference sequence). The CDR3 protein is CASSPGQFSNQPQHF. The CDR3 DNA reads as TGTGCCAGTAGTCCTGGGCAGTTTAGCAATCAGCCCCAGCATTTT. Using reference TRBV19 and TRBJ1-5 for the parts outside the CDR3, the full variable domain is DGGITQSPKYLFRKEGQNVTLSCEQNLNHDAMYWYRQDPGQGLRLIYYSQIVNDFQKGDIAEGYSVSREKKESFPLTVTSAQKNPTAFYLCASSPGQFSNQPQHFGDGTRLSIL.